A single sample gave rise to the 7 T cell receptor beta chains below, sequenced in a study of cytomegalovirus exposure and HLA in healthy donors. PCR primers comprised 60 Vbeta and 13 Jbeta primers. Measured with immunoSEQ multiplex PCR; TCRdb has only the in-frame clones, and not every one. The sample includes around 190,000 clones, roughly 72% seen only once; the top ten take about 2.1%. Sample: PBMCs. These receptors were taken from a young man in good health and CMV-seronegative.

The rearrangement links TRBV27 to TRBJ2-7; possible D gene TRBD1, 5 bases. Germline V lookup: CDR1 MNHEY, CDR2 SMNVEV (reference sequence). The CDR3 is made up of 14 amino acids. V shed 3 bases and J shed 5 bases, with 14 bases lying between them. The chain's CDR3 is CASSLAGYINEQYF. The DNA of the CDR3 is TGTGCCAGCAGTTTGGCAGGGTACATCAACGAGCAGTACTTC.

This chain uses TRBV5-1 with TRBJ2-7; D is uncertain. The CDR3 is 15 residues long. From germline, CDR1 is SGHRS and CDR2 YFSETQ. Trimming pared 1 base from V and 0 bases from J, leaving 11 bases between. The CDR3 loop reads CASSLNFGSSYEQYF. The CDR3 region has the DNA TGCGCCAGCAGCTTGAACTTCGGTAGCTCCTACGAGCAGTACTTC.

The chain uses TRBV21-1 and TRBJ1-1. TRBV21-1 represents a pseudogene. The CDR3 loop spans 13 amino acids. CDR3 coding DNA: TGTGCCAGCAGCAAAAACGAGTTCACTGAAGCTTTCTTT. It is translated as CASSKNEFTEAFF.

This clone was seen just once. J is TRBJ2-5 and V is TRBV19; the match to TRBD2 covers 7 bases. The trim removed 3 bases at V and 4 bases at J, leaving 17 bases unmatched. CDR1 LNHDA and CDR2 SQIVND come from the germline V gene (reference sequence). This CDR3 contains 18 residues. CDR3 nucleotides: TGTGCCAGTAGTATTGGGTTGGGTCGCGGGAGAGCAAGAGAGACCCAGTACTTC. Residues: CASSIGLGRGRARETQYF.

This chain links TRBV9 with TRBJ2-7; D not certain. CDR1 is SGDLS and CDR2 is YYNGEE in the germline V gene. The V gene lost 1 base and the J gene lost 2 bases, with 13 bases spanning the gap. This CDR3 is built from 15 residues. Here the CDR3 DNA reads TGTGCCAGCAGCGTAAGTAGTGCCATTACCTACGAGCAGTACTTC. Translating it yields CASSVSSAITYEQYF.

This rearrangement joins TRBV28 to TRBJ2-7; 7 nucleotides match TRBD2. Germline V lookup: CDR1 MDHEN, CDR2 SYDVKM. V shed 6 bases, J shed 5 bases, and the junction held 13 bases outside the gene matches. This CDR3 has 15 amino acids. CDR3 residues: CASRMALGGYHEQYF. CDR3 sequence (DNA): TGTGCCAGCAGGATGGCTCTGGGAGGGTACCACGAGCAGTACTTC.

The chain recombines TRBV4-2 with TRBJ1-5; 7 bases are a match to TRBD1. In germline, CDR1 is LGHNA, CDR2 YNFKEQ. This CDR3 comprises 16 residues. Trimming at V came to 3 bases and at J to 0 bases, leaving 5 bases not matched to a gene. The CDR3 here is CASSQTGLYSNQPQHF. CDR3 bases: TGTGCCAGCAGCCAGACAGGGCTATATAGCAATCAGCCCCAGCATTTT.